The 22 T cell receptor beta chains below all came from one sample that was sequenced in a study of blood T cell repertoires in COVID-19. TCRdb keeps only in-frame clones here, not all; method: immunoSEQ multiplex PCR. Of 430,000 or so clones listed, roughly 84% are singletons. The sample was PBMCs or T cells enriched from blood (not recorded which). The receptors here all came from a woman younger than 30 who had been exposed to COVID-19.

The chain is built from TRBV27 and TRBJ2-2, with 7 nucleotides matching TRBD2. V lost 6 bases and J lost 7; bases outside the gene matches: 11. This CDR3 contains 15 residues. In germline, CDR1 is MNHEY, CDR2 SMNVEV (reference sequence). Here the CDR3 DNA reads TGTGCCAGCAGCGCCTTAGCGGGCCAACACGGGGAGCTGTTTTTT. Translating gives CASSALAGQHGELFF.

The genes are TRBV3-1 (or the pseudogene TRBV3-2) and TRBJ2-6, with 7 bases lining up with TRBD1. Trimming at V came to 4 bases and at J to 0 bases, leaving 6 bases not matched to a gene. Per germline, CDR1 LGHDT and CDR2 YNNKEL (reference sequence). This CDR3 is 17 amino acids long. CDR3 nucleotides: TGTGCCAGCAGCCCACAGGGGCGCTCCTCTGGGGCCAACGTCCTGACTTTC. This encodes CASSPQGRSSGANVLTF.

The rearrangement joins TRBV2 to TRBJ1-3, with 9 bases matching TRBD1. The CDR3 is made up of 22 amino acids. Germline lookup yields CDR1 SNHLY and CDR2 FYNNEI. The ends lost 5 bases at V and 3 bases at J; junction bases unmatched: 26. The CDR3 loop reads CASSPGTGILENLFVSGNTIYF. The DNA of the CDR3 is TGTGCCAGCAGTCCCGGGACAGGGATATTAGAGAATTTGTTTGTAAGTGGAAACACCATATATTTT.

Points on this clone: Other DNA sequences from this sample encode an identical CDR3 as well. The rearrangement uses TRBV4-1 and TRBJ2-3; TRBD2 matches at 11 bases. J gave up 3 bases and V 1 base, and 0 bases lay outside the gene matches. The CDR3 is 15 residues long. Per the germline V gene, CDR1 is MGHRA and CDR2 is YSYEKL. The CDR3 region is CASSQVAGGTDTQYF. CDR3 coding DNA: TGCGCCAGCAGCCAAGTAGCGGGAGGGACAGATACGCAGTATTTT.

This clone was detected a few times. The chain is built from TRBV3-1 (or the pseudogene TRBV3-2) and TRBJ1-1, with unresolved D. V was trimmed by 1 base and J by 5 bases, leaving 8 bases between them. Germline values: CDR1 LGHDT, CDR2 YNNKEL (reference sequence). The CDR3 totals 13 residues. CDR3 amino acids: CASSQVSETEAFF. The CDR3 DNA is TGTGCCAGCAGCCAAGTTTCAGAAACTGAAGCTTTCTTT.

The genes are TRBV5-6 and TRBJ2-3; TRBD1 is a possible D gene (5 bases). V gave up 3 bases and J gave up 1 base, with 12 bases separating them. Germline CDR1 and CDR2: SGHDT and YYEEEE. CDR3 length: 15 amino acids. The DNA for the CDR3 is TGTGCCAGCAGCTCCCCAGGGCTCCGCACAGATACGCAGTATTTT. Its protein is CASSSPGLRTDTQYF.

V usage is TRBV4-1 and J usage is TRBJ1-1, with D maybe TRBD1 (5 bases). The CDR3 sequence is 14 residues long. Germline V lookup: CDR1 MGHRA, CDR2 YSYEKL. V was shortened by 0 bases and J by 7 bases, with 12 bases between the two germline ends. As DNA, the CDR3 is TGCGCCAGCAGCCAAGAGGGTAAGGGGCTTGAAGCTTTCTTT. It translates to CASSQEGKGLEAFF.

The V and J genes are TRBV19 and TRBJ2-7; D ambiguous. V lost 2 bases to trimming and J lost 2 bases, with 10 bases between them. CDR1 is LNHDA, CDR2 SQIVND, per germline (reference sequence). The CDR3 length is 14 residues. The chain's CDR3 is CASSIQHLPYEQYF. The DNA for the CDR3 is TGTGCCAGTAGTATACAACACCTTCCCTACGAGCAGTACTTC.

CDR3 DNA: TGTGCCAGCAGCTTAGAGAGGGGGCCCAACTACGAGCAGTACTTC. Protein product: CASSLERGPNYEQYF. The rearrangement joins TRBV7-6 to TRBJ2-7, with 7 bases lining up with TRBD1. The CDR3 is made up of 15 amino acids. The germline CDR1 and CDR2 sequences are SGHVS and FNYEAQ. J lost 3 bases, V lost 1 base, and 6 bases had no gene match.

CDR3 coding DNA: TGCGCCAGCAGCTGGTGGGAGTCAAACAATCAGCCCCAGCATTTT. Translation: CASSWWESNNQPQHF. The chain couples TRBV5-1 to TRBJ1-5; D gene unclear. The CDR3 is 15 residues long. The V and J ends lost 3 bases and 3 bases respectively, with 13 bases between them. Per the germline V gene, CDR1 is SGHRS and CDR2 is YFSETQ.

The chain recombines TRBV28 with TRBJ1-4; perhaps TRBD1 as D (5 bases). V was pared by 3 bases and J by 8 bases, with 13 bases between. The CDR3 sequence is 14 residues long. Germline CDR1 is MDHEN and CDR2 is SYDVKM. Written as DNA, the CDR3 is TGTGCCAGCAGTTTTGGGCAGGGATTCGAAAAACTGTTTTTT. This codes for CASSFGQGFEKLFF.

The CDR3 region has the DNA TGTGCCAGCAGCTCCTTCCTAGCGGGAGTATACGAGCAGTACTTC. It is translated as CASSSFLAGVYEQYF. The J gene is TRBJ2-7, the V gene TRBV5-4, with 10 nucleotides matching TRBD2. This CDR3 is built from 15 residues. V trimming: 3 bases; J trimming: 4 bases; junction bases outside the gene matches: 7. Germline assignment: CDR1 SGHNT and CDR2 YYREEE (reference sequence).

V gene TRBV7-2 combines with J gene TRBJ1-1; no reliable D call. V was pared by 1 base and J by 8 bases, with 14 bases between. Germline CDR1 and CDR2: SGHTA and FQGNSA. The CDR3 loop spans 14 amino acids. The CDR3 sequence is CASSLVTWVEEAFF. CDR3 nucleotide sequence: TGTGCCAGCAGCTTAGTGACATGGGTTGAAGAAGCTTTCTTT.

This chain joins TRBV10-2 and TRBJ2-5; 8 nucleotides agree with TRBD1. The CDR3 totals 12 residues. From germline, CDR1 is WSHSY and CDR2 SAAADI. The DNA of the CDR3 is TGCACCATCCGGACAGGGAGGGAGACCCAGTACTTC. Its protein is CTIRTGRETQYF.

V gene TRBV6-1 combines with J gene TRBJ2-1; 9 nucleotides match TRBD2. The V gene end was trimmed by 3 bases and the J gene end by 0 bases; junction bases not matched to a gene: 12. Germline V gene sequence: CDR1 MNHNS, CDR2 SASEGT. This CDR3 has 19 residues. CDR3 DNA sequence: TGTGCCAGCAGTGAGGCCGTCCCGGGACTAGCTAGCTCCTACAATGAGCAGTTCTTC. Residues: CASSEAVPGLASSYNEQFF.

The chain joins TRBV24-1 to TRBJ2-2, with 10 bases matching TRBD2. This CDR3 contains 18 residues. Germline trimming cut 5 bases from V and 3 bases from J; bases unmatched to any gene: 11. Germline V lookup: CDR1 KGHDR, CDR2 SFDVKD. This CDR3 reads CATSGPPLLAGDTGELFF. For the CDR3, the DNA is TGTGCCACCAGTGGTCCACCCCTCCTAGCGGGAGACACCGGGGAGCTGTTTTTT.

Only a few counts were recorded for this clone. The chain links TRBV3-1 (or the pseudogene TRBV3-2) to TRBJ1-6; possibly TRBD1 for D (6 bases). The ends were cut back, 1 base at V and 2 bases at J, with 12 bases in the middle. CDR3 length: 17 amino acids. Germline CDR1 is LGHDT and CDR2 is YNNKEL (reference sequence). The CDR3 loop reads CASSQVKGVTYNSPLHF. CDR3 in DNA: TGTGCCAGCAGCCAAGTGAAGGGGGTCACCTATAATTCACCCCTCCACTTT.

The J gene is TRBJ1-2, the V gene TRBV13; 7 nucleotides agree with TRBD1. The CDR3 has 16 residues. The trim removed 0 bases at V and 6 bases at J, leaving 10 bases unmatched. The V gene's germline CDR1 is PRHDT and CDR2 FYEKMQ (reference sequence). The CDR3: CASSLGIVRQGDGYTF. In DNA form, the CDR3 reads TGTGCCAGCAGCTTAGGTATCGTGCGACAGGGCGATGGCTACACCTTC.

This chain links TRBV9 with TRBJ1-1; D perhaps matches TRBD1 (6 bases). The CDR3 sequence is 16 residues long. The germline V gene encodes CDR1 SGDLS and CDR2 YYNGEE. The V end lost 3 bases, the J end lost 3 bases, and 18 bases lay between the germline ends. CDR3 protein: CASSAPGAGVDTEAFF. CDR3 sequence (DNA): TGTGCCAGCAGCGCGCCCGGGGCAGGGGTGGACACTGAAGCTTTCTTT.

This chain links TRBV7-3 with TRBJ2-1, with D hard to call. In germline, CDR1 is SGHTA, CDR2 FQGTGA. The V and J ends lost 0 bases and 10 bases respectively, with 10 bases between them. The CDR3 length is 13 residues. CDR3 nucleotides: TGTGCCAGCAGCTTAACTGGCGGCAGAGAGCAGTTCTTC. Its protein is CASSLTGGREQFF.

The chain couples TRBV6-5 to TRBJ2-5, with 8 bases aligning to TRBD1. CDR1 is MNHEY, CDR2 SVGAGI, per germline. Germline trimming cut 1 base from V and 7 bases from J; bases unmatched to any gene: 5. The CDR3 consists of 14 residues. The CDR3 loop reads CASSYFGQGGTQYF. As DNA, the CDR3 is TGTGCCAGCAGTTACTTTGGACAGGGAGGGACCCAGTACTTC.

There are a few counts of this clone. The chain employs TRBV7-9 and TRBJ2-3, with D possibly TRBD1 on 5 matching bases. Looked up from germline, CDR1 is SEHNR and CDR2 is FQNEAQ (reference sequence). Deletions cut 0 bases from V and 6 bases from J, with 25 bases between. The CDR3 covers 19 residues. CDR3 sequence (DNA): TGTGCCAGCAGCTTAGCTGGACCGGGCAACAGTCCCAACAGGGATACGCAGTATTTT. Amino acids: CASSLAGPGNSPNRDTQYF. Using reference TRBV7-9 and TRBJ2-3 for the parts outside the CDR3, the full variable domain is DTGVSQNPRHKITKRGQNVTFRCDPISEHNRLYWYRQTLGQGPEFLTYFQNEAQLEKSRLLSDRFSAERPKGSFSTLEIQRTEQGDSAMYLCASSLAGPGNSPNRDTQYFGPGTRLTVL.